This T cell receptor (beta chain) was identified in a study of regulatory T cells in long-lasting Graves disease (dated by TCRdb to about 2021). Regarding the study in general: In the newly diagnosed Graves' disease group, patients had been taking antithyroid drugs for less than 3 months. Patients with persistent Graves' disease were compared with patients with newly diagnosed Graves' disease using TCR sequencing and RNA sequencing of peripheral blood. The study was conducted in China and was registered as a clinical trial. A total of roughly 35 samples were covered by TCR sequencing, comprising about 13 persistent and about 20 newly diagnosed Graves' disease patients.

Library preparation used multiplex PCR. The listed sequencing device is Illumina HiSeq 4000. TCR beta libraries were built with iRepertoire HTBI primers and Arm-PCR amplification of CDR3 regions. PCR products were gel purified before sequencing. Turning to the authors' computational methods: Gene usage analysis of CDR3 amino acid clonotypes relied on the roughly 58 TRBV and around 13 TRBJ segments identified across samples. Filtered high-quality paired reads were merged into contigs using COPE and FqMerger. Contigs were aligned with BLAST to IMGT TRBV, TRBD and TRBJ reference genes, and CDR3 was defined per IMGT. Any clonotype with a frequency above 0.1% was counted as a highly expanded clone. Repertoire diversity was measured by Shannon entropy, and V-J evenness by the Gini coefficient. Clonotypes shared by more than one individual were considered public. TCRdb took the public reads, trimmed them with fastp at Q25, ran MiXCR for clone calling and kept in-frame beta chains. Every entry covers one CDR3 protein and lists the most common genes and DNA from its rows. TCRdb's processing, not the authors', yielded these V and J calls. The sample table holds approximately 540,000 distinct CDR3 sequences, of which around 12% were seen once. The ten largest clones take up approximately 9.6% of the sample.

Study-level results and caveats: Because the primary lesion, thyroid tissue, could not be accessed, the study looked at peripheral blood alone. Persistent Graves' disease patients showed lower TCR Shannon entropy and fewer highly expanded clones than newly diagnosed patients, suggesting clonal expansion. The authors noted that the small sample size was a limitation that may lower accuracy. Only the TCR beta chain was sequenced and analyzed. Persistent patients shared more public clonotypes among themselves (2,741) than newly diagnosed patients did (more than 950). Persistent disease showed preferential use of TRBV28, TRBJ1-2 and TRBJ2-5, whereas newly diagnosed disease favored TRBV20-1 and TRBJ2-1.

Ten or more counts support this clonotype. No cognate antigen has been identified for it. Base-call qualities are not available, and no considerably larger clone is one nucleotide away. The CDR3 has 18 amino acids, counting the end cysteine and phenylalanine. This entry keeps only the CDR3 DNA: 54 bases, framed from base 1. Looking up the germline V gene yields CDR1 SGHVS and CDR2 FQNEAQ. V loses 7 bases of germline sequence and J loses 1 base, and the interval between the two ends is 25 bases. The sample's time point, from its label and the paper: newly diagnosed GD, antithyroid drugs for less than 3 months. RNA was extracted from PBMCs in TRIzol for both TCR sequencing and RNA sequencing. The diagnosis of Graves' disease was made according to American Thyroid Association guidelines. The patients came from an endocrinology department in Xi'an, China. Each patient gave roughly 8.4 milliliters of peripheral blood, collected in an EDTA anticoagulant tube. Ficoll Paque Plus density gradient separation was used to isolate PBMCs, and no further T cell sorting was performed. RNA quality was checked with an Agilent 2100 Bioanalyzer and agarose gel, and concentration with a NanoDrop 2000.

The sample was also linked to a second study, of T cells in Graves' hyperthyroidism and ophthalmopathy. Per the second study: Graves' hyperthyroidism was defined as stable when no progression to ophthalmopathy occurred over 18 months of follow-up. Hyperthyroidism patients were aged 18 to 65 years and newly diagnosed, with disease duration of less than 2 months. Any patient with an uncontrolled infection, another autoimmune disease, pregnancy or lactation was excluded. Diagnoses were established on the basis of clinical symptoms, serum thyroxine and TRAb, thyroid ultrasound, and orbital computed tomography. The first round of RT-PCR for the TCR CDR3 was performed with the HTBI primer set and the Qiagen OneStep RT-PCR kit. Most expanded thyroid clonotypes (frequency above 0.001) were also detected in blood, suggesting blood repertoires may reflect thyroid immune responses. A model built on a 13 V-J signature distinguished ophthalmopathy from stable hyperthyroidism, reaching roughly 88% sensitivity and about 81% specificity in cross-validation and 80%/75% in testing. In validation, the model predicted progression to ophthalmopathy with 65% to 71% sensitivity and 72% to 75% specificity, a median of 6.5 months before onset. A discovery cohort of approximately 97 patients, 43 with Graves' ophthalmopathy and about 60 with stable Graves' hyperthyroidism, was used to find distinguishing TCR V-J signatures. Whether ophthalmopathy could be predicted prospectively was tested in an independent validation cohort made up of fewer than 20 hyperthyroidism patients plus 17 patients who later progressed to ophthalmopathy. The approximately 100 discovery patients were randomly divided into training and test sets at a 7:3 ratio. In addition, the study compared T-cell repertoires in thyroid tissue and in blood from 6 or 7 Graves' hyperthyroidism patients. After blood sampling, hyperthyroidism patients were treated with methimazole at a starting dose of 30 mg daily, and ophthalmopathy patients were treated with high-dose intravenous methylprednisolone. Libraries were constructed in a second round of multiplex PCR, after which size selection and purification were performed. The libraries were sequenced on an Illumina HiSeq2000 using paired-end 100 bp reads. SOAPnuke was used to process the raw data, throwing out any read that contained adapters or uncalled bases, had a mean Phred below 15, or lacked an exact constant-primer or identifier match. High-quality paired reads were merged with COPE v1.2.5, and unique nucleotide sequences were defined as clonotypes. Clonotypes were aligned to IMGT TRBV, TRBD and TRBJ reference segments using MiTCR v1.1. The analysis was restricted to V-J combinations with a frequency above 0.0001, which together covered about 99% of the repertoires. The TCS score was defined as F50 (clonal expansion) divided by E x V (chaos), with BLOSUM62-based TCRdist calculated between CDR3 peptides within each V-J. Welch's t-statistics and random forest reduced several hundred V-J features to fewer than 15, which were used in a naive Bayes classifier (R e1071). No statistical method was used to set the sample size in advance, and investigators knew the group allocation. According to the paper, TCR Vbeta CDR3 sequencing was carried out on approximately 140 peripheral blood samples, which came from 40 to 45 ophthalmopathy, about 75 hyperthyroidism and roughly 17 progressor patients.

The material was peripheral blood mononuclear cells (PBMCs), obtained at new diagnosis, from a patient treated with antithyroid drugs. This sequence was found in a woman between 25 and 40 years old with Graves disease. Donor details come from another sample of the same person, matched by shared clones. The rearrangement joined TRBV7-8 to TRBJ2-5, with the D gene call left open. The CDR3 is CASTKDKHQVKSQETQYF. The DNA sequence follows: TGTGCCAGCACCAAAGATAAACACCAGGTCAAGAGCCAAGAGACCCAGTACTTC.